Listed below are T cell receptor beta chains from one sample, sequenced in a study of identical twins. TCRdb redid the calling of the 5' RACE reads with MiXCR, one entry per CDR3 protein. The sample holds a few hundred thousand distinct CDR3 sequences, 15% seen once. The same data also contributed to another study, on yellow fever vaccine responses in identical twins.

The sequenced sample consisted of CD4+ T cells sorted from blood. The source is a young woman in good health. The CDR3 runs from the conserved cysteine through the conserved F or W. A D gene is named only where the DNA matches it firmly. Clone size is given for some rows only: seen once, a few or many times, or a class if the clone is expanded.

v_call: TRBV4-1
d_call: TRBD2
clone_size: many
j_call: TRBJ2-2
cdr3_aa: CASSLRAGGPGELFF
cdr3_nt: TGCGCCAGCAGCCTTCGGGCGGGAGGGCCCGGGGAGCTGTTTTTT

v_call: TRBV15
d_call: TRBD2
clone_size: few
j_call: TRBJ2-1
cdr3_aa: CATSRALFSSGRAPYNEQFF
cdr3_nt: TGTGCCACCAGCAGAGCCTTATTCTCTAGCGGGAGGGCCCCCTACAATGAGCAGTTCTTC

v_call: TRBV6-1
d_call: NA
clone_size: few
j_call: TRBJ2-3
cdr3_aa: CASSKEGGGTDTQYF
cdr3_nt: TGTGCCAGCAGCAAGGAGGGGGGAGGCACAGATACGCAGTATTTT

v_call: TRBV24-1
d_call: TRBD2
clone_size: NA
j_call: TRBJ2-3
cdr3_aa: CATSEGLANTQYF
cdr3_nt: TGTGCCACCAGTGAGGGACTAGCAAATACGCAGTATTTT

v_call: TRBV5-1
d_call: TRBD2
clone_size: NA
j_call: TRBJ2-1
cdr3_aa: CASSLALTSGTSYNEQFF
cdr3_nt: TGCGCCAGCAGCTTGGCTTTGACTAGCGGGACCTCCTACAATGAGCAGTTCTTC

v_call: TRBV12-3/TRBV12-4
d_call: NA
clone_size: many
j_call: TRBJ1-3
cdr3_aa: CASSLGQTGNTIYF
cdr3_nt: TGTGCCAGCAGTTTAGGACAGACTGGAAACACCATATATTTT

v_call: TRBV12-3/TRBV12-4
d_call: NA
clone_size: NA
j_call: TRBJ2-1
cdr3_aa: CASTKVGSGGSYNEQFF
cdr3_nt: TGTGCCAGCACCAAAGTAGGATCCGGTGGCTCCTACAATGAGCAGTTCTTC

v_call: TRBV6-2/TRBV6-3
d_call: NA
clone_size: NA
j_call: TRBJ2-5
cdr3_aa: CASSFHQDYQETQYF
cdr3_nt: TGTGCCAGCAGTTTTCACCAGGACTACCAAGAGACCCAGTACTTC

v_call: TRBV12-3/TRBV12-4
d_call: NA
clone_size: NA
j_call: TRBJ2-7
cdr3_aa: CASSFDELVYEQYF
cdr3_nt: TGTGCCAGCAGTTTTGATGAGTTGGTCTACGAGCAGTACTTC

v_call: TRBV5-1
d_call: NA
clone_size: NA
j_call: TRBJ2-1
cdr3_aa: CASSLGIPTSNEQFF
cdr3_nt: TGCGCCAGCAGCTTGGGAATTCCAACATCCAATGAGCAGTTCTTC

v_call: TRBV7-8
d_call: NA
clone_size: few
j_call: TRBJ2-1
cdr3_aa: CASSFIGRDEQFF
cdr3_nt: TGTGCCAGCAGCTTCATAGGACGGGATGAGCAGTTCTTC

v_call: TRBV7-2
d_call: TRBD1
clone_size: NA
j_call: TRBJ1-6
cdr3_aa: CASSLVTGDNSPLHF
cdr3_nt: TGTGCCAGCAGCTTAGTTACAGGGGATAATTCACCCCTCCACTTT

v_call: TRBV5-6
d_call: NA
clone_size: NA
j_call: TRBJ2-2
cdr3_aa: CASSFGEPGELFF
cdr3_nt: TGTGCCAGCAGCTTCGGGGAACCCGGGGAGCTGTTTTTT

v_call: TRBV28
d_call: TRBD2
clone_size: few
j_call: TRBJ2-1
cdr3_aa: CASSLTGGPTPRVQFF
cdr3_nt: TGTGCCAGCAGTTTAACGGGGGGACCGACCCCTCGCGTGCAGTTCTTC

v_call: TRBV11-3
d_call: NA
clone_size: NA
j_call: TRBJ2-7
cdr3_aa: CASSPRDSPAEQYF
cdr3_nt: TGTGCCAGCAGCCCACGGGACTCCCCGGCCGAGCAGTACTTC

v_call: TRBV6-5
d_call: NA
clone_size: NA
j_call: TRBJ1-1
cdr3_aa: CASSYSGWGNTEAFF
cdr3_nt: TGTGCCAGCAGTTACTCCGGGTGGGGGAACACTGAAGCTTTCTTT

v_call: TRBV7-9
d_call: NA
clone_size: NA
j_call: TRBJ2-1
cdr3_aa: CASSIVTGQTRNEQFF
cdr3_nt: TGTGCCAGCAGCATAGTCACAGGGCAAACACGCAATGAGCAGTTCTTC

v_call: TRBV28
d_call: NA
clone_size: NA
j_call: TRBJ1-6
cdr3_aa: CASMRGASSPLHF
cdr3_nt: TGTGCCAGCATGCGGGGGGCGTCTTCACCCCTCCACTTT

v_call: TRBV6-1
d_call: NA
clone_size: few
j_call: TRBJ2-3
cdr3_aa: CASRKGGRLTDTQYF
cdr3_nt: TGTGCCAGCAGAAAGGGGGGGAGGCTCACAGATACGCAGTATTTT

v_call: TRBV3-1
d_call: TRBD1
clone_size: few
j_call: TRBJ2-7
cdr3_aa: CASSQVWTGVYEQYF
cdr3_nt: TGTGCCAGCAGCCAAGTTTGGACAGGGGTCTACGAGCAGTACTTC

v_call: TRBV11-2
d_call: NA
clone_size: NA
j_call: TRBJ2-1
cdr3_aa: CASSLVLGNYNEQFF
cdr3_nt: TGTGCCAGCAGCTTAGTTTTGGGGAACTACAATGAGCAGTTCTTC

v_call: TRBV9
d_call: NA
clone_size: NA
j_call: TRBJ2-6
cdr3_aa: CASSVISGANVLTF
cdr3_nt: TGTGCCAGCAGCGTTATCTCTGGGGCCAACGTCCTGACTTTC